The next 27 T cell receptor beta chains were all read from a single sample in a study of brain metastases from non-small cell lung cancer. Profiling relied on immunoSEQ multiplex PCR, and the TCRdb table lists in-frame clones only, not all of them. In the table there are around 1,200 clones, 83% of which are singletons. The sample comprised tissue from a brain metastasis. These receptors were obtained from a donor over 35 with non-small cell lung cancer.

Note on this clone: This may arise from a read error, as a much more abundant clone is one base away. This specimen includes other DNA sequences encoding the same CDR3. The gene calls are TRBV19 and TRBJ1-2, with D possibly being TRBD1 (5 bases). Trimming removed 3 bases from V and 11 bases from J, with 22 bases in between. CDR3 length: 15 residues. Germline V CDR1 and CDR2: LNHDA, SQIVND (reference sequence). The CDR3 protein is CASSISARDGRGYTF. CDR3 in DNA: TGTGCCAGTAGTATTTCCGCCCGGGACGGGAGAGGTTACACCTTC.

In this sample, this clone turned up once. V usage is TRBV5-5 and J usage is TRBJ2-1, with a possible D match to TRBD2 (6 bases). The CDR3 has 14 residues. The germline V gene has CDR1 SGHKS and CDR2 YYEKEE (reference sequence). Trimming stripped 3 bases from V and 6 bases from J, with 13 bases between. CDR3 coding DNA: TGTGCCAGCAGCTCCAGTATGGGGGGCAATGAGCAGTTCTTC. Its protein is CASSSSMGGNEQFF.

In regard to this clone: Sequence at one end of the junction differs from germline and may be a read error. Different DNA sequences within this sample yield the same CDR3. The chain is built from TRBV12-3 or TRBV12-4 and TRBJ1-1; D is ambiguous. This CDR3 has 13 amino acids. The CDR3 sequence is CASSLLLNTEAFF. CDR3 bases: TGTGCCAGCAGTTTATTATTGAACACTGAAGCTTTTTTT.

This sequence joins TRBV28 and TRBJ1-6; D ambiguous. V lost 6 bases and J lost 9, with 24 bases in between. The CDR3 length is 17 residues. In germline, CDR1 is MDHEN, CDR2 SYDVKM. The CDR3: CASSPPQEVVVGSPLHF. CDR3 in DNA: TGTGCCAGCAGCCCACCCCAGGAGGTGGTGGTGGGTTCACCCCTCCACTTT.

This chain uses TRBV12-5 with TRBJ2-3; D not certain. The germline V and J ends were trimmed by 6 bases and 4 bases, with 11 bases remaining between them. Looked up from germline, CDR1 is LGHNT and CDR2 is FRNRAP. This CDR3 contains 13 residues. This chain's CDR3 is CASGQPGADTQYF. The CDR3 DNA follows: TGTGCTAGTGGACAACCAGGCGCAGATACGCAGTATTTT.

The gene calls are TRBV29-1 and TRBJ2-3; a weak D match, TRBD1 (5 bases). Germline V lookup: CDR1 SQVTM, CDR2 ANQGSEA. V lost 2 bases, J lost 2 bases, and 8 bases lay in between. There are 13 residues in the CDR3. DNA of the CDR3: TGCAGCGTTGAAAACAGGTACACAGATACGCAGTATTTT. It translates to CSVENRYTDTQYF.

This rearrangement joins TRBV6-5 to TRBJ1-6, with D possibly being TRBD1 (6 bases). Germline V gene data show CDR1 as MNHEY and CDR2 as SVGAGI. The CDR3 loop spans 13 amino acids. Trimming stripped 11 bases from V and 9 bases from J, with 17 bases between. The CDR3 region has the DNA TGTGCCTGCCTCCGGGACAAGATTTCACCCCTCCACTTT. Translating gives CACLRDKISPLHF.

V usage is TRBV21-1 and J usage is TRBJ2-3; TRBD2, as called in the table, went unchecked against the DNA. TRBV21-1 is tagged as a pseudogene. The CDR3 runs to 14 residues. The CDR3 loop is CASRSREVADTQYF. DNA of the CDR3: TGTGCCAGCCGCTCTCGTGAGGTTGCAGATACGCAGTATTTT.

This sequence joins TRBV4-1 and TRBJ2-5; D remains ambiguous. The CDR3 is made up of 15 amino acids. Trimming shortened V by 0 bases and J by 2 bases, and 10 bases separated the two germline ends. Germline CDR1 reads MGHRA; CDR2 reads YSYEKL. The CDR3 DNA follows: TGCGCCAGCAGCCAAGATTGGGTCCAACAAGAGACCCAGTACTTC. As protein: CASSQDWVQQETQYF.

V and J are TRBV7-3 and TRBJ1-1; weak D call: TRBD1 (5 bases). Germline-derived CDR1 and CDR2 are SGHTA and FQGTGA. This CDR3 comprises 13 residues. Trimming removed 6 bases at V and 1 base at J, with 9 bases between. In DNA form, the CDR3 reads TGTGCCAGCAGACGCCAGGGGAACACTGAAGCTTTCTTT. Amino acid sequence: CASRRQGNTEAFF.

The chain uses TRBV4-1 and TRBJ1-1, with a tentative D call TRBD1 (5 bases). Germline V gene sequence: CDR1 MGHRA, CDR2 YSYEKL. This CDR3 has 14 residues. The germline V and J ends were trimmed by 0 bases and 4 bases, with 9 bases remaining between them. CDR3 in DNA: TGCGCCAGCAGCCAAGAGCAGGGAACCACTGAAGCTTTCTTT. The encoded protein is CASSQEQGTTEAFF.

The chain employs TRBV29-1 and TRBJ2-3; TRBD1 or TRBD2 may be the D gene (5 bases each). Germline CDR1 reads SQVTM; CDR2 reads ANQGSEA. The CDR3 has 15 amino acids. V lost 0 bases to trimming and J lost 6 bases, with 16 bases between them. The CDR3 DNA reads TGCAGCGTTGAAGACGGGACCGCCAACGGGGATACGCAGTATTTT. It encodes CSVEDGTANGDTQYF.

The sample holds a few counts of this clone. The rearrangement joins TRBV6-5 to TRBJ2-7, with D tentatively TRBD1 (5 bases). The V gene's germline CDR1 is MNHEY and CDR2 SVGAGI. The CDR3 is made up of 14 amino acids. V lost 6 bases and J 0 bases, leaving 12 bases between the germline ends. The CDR3 sequence: CASRRPDSSYEQYF. The CDR3 DNA reads TGTGCCAGCAGGCGACCAGACAGCTCCTACGAGCAGTACTTC.

The rearrangement uses TRBV19 and TRBJ2-7; D is ambiguous. There are 15 residues in the CDR3. V lost 3 bases, J lost 0 bases, and 12 bases lay in between. Germline lookup yields CDR1 LNHDA and CDR2 SQIVND (reference sequence). For the CDR3, the DNA is TGTGCCAGTAGTATTTCGACGAGTAGCTCCTACGAGCAGTACTTC. Amino acid sequence: CASSISTSSSYEQYF.

The chain employs TRBV28 and TRBJ2-7; the match to TRBD2 covers 8 bases. Germline CDR1 reads MDHEN; CDR2 reads SYDVKM. This CDR3 is built from 15 residues. V shed 7 bases, J shed 5 bases, and the junction held 13 bases outside the gene matches. In DNA form, the CDR3 reads TGTGCCAGCAACGTTGGGGGGGGACTAGTGAACGAGCAGTACTTC. It is translated as CASNVGGGLVNEQYF.

The rearrangement links TRBV9 to TRBJ2-4, with 7 bases that match TRBD2. The V gene end was trimmed by 3 bases and the J gene end by 0 bases; junction bases not matched to a gene: 3. Germline values: CDR1 SGDLS, CDR2 YYNGEE. The CDR3 covers 15 residues. CDR3 nucleotide sequence: TGTGCCAGCAGCGATAGCGGGTTAGCCAAAAACATTCAGTACTTC. Translating gives CASSDSGLAKNIQYF.

The V and J genes are TRBV6-5 and TRBJ2-5; TRBD2 matches 9 bases. J lost 4 bases, V lost 5 bases, and 5 bases had no gene match. CDR1 is MNHEY and CDR2 is SVGAGI in the germline V gene. CDR3 length equals 14 residues. CDR3 in DNA: TGTGCCAGCAGTAGAGCGGGGGGTGGAGAGACCCAGTACTTC. Translation: CASSRAGGGETQYF.

V usage is TRBV19 and J usage is TRBJ1-1; no definite D call. There are 13 residues in the CDR3. Trimming took off 3 bases at V and 3 bases at J, with 8 bases between the two ends. Germline V gene data show CDR1 as LNHDA and CDR2 as SQIVND (reference sequence). The DNA for the CDR3 is TGTGCCAGTAGTATCCGACAACACACTGAAGCTTTCTTT. It yields the protein CASSIRQHTEAFF.

In DNA, the CDR3 is TGTGCCAGCAGTTACAGGGTTTACACTGAAGCTTTCTTT. It codes for CASSYRVYTEAFF. This chain joins TRBV27 and TRBJ1-1; maybe TRBD1 (6 bases). This CDR3 region has 13 residues. Germline V gene sequence: CDR1 MNHEY, CDR2 SMNVEV (reference sequence). Trimming pared 4 bases from V and 3 bases from J, leaving 9 bases between.

This clone came up a few times. This chain links TRBV6-1 with TRBJ2-5; TRBD1 matches at 7 bases. The junction had 7 bases not matched to a gene; V was cut back by 1 base and J by 5 bases. CDR3 size: 15 residues. CDR1 MNHNS and CDR2 SASEGT come from the germline V gene. Written as DNA, the CDR3 is TGTGCCAGCAGTGAAGAAGGGGGCCCTGGGGAGACCCAGTACTTC. This gives the protein CASSEEGGPGETQYF.

This clone has a single count. The same CDR3 is also encoded by other DNA sequences in this sample. The chain uses TRBV7-9 and TRBJ1-2; D perhaps matches TRBD1 (5 bases). CDR3 length: 11 residues. V was pared by 1 base and J by 8 bases, with 5 bases between. From germline, CDR1 is SEHNR and CDR2 FQNEAQ (reference sequence). The CDR3 region is CASSLEGGYTF. The CDR3 nucleotides are TGTGCCAGCAGCTTAGAGGGGGGCTACACCTTC.

The chain combines TRBV20-1 with TRBJ2-1, with D perhaps matching TRBD2 (6 bases). V was shortened by 3 bases and J by 8 bases, with 11 bases between the two germline ends. The germline CDR1 and CDR2 sequences are DFQATT and SNEGSKA (reference sequence). The CDR3 is made up of 12 amino acids. The CDR3 is CSASGGIHEQFF. The DNA for the CDR3 is TGCAGTGCTAGTGGGGGGATACATGAGCAGTTCTTC.

The genes are TRBV3-1 (or the pseudogene TRBV3-2) and TRBJ1-1, with TRBD1 as a possible D gene (5 bases). V was cut by 2 bases and J by 4 bases, with 35 bases left in between. Germline loops: CDR1 LGHDT, CDR2 YNNKEL (reference sequence). The CDR3 sequence is 22 residues long. The CDR3 DNA follows: TGTGCCAGCAGCCAAAGTCTCAAAAACGACTACAAACCAGGGCCTCCTTGCACTGAAGCTTTCTTT. Its protein is CASSQSLKNDYKPGPPCTEAFF.

The chain couples TRBV10-2 to TRBJ1-4; D is unclear. Germline V lookup: CDR1 WSHSY, CDR2 SAAADI. The CDR3 has 15 residues. With 5 bases removed from V and 2 bases from J, the gap between germline ends came to 12 bases. CDR3 in amino acids: CASSYGEGTNEKLFF. CDR3 DNA: TGCGCCAGCAGTTACGGGGAGGGTACTAATGAAAAACTGTTTTTT.

With regard to this clone: At one end the junction does not follow the germline gene, possibly because of a read error. V and J are TRBV28 and TRBJ2-7, with 7 nucleotides matching TRBD1. In germline, CDR1 is MDHEN, CDR2 SYDVKM. There are 13 residues in the CDR3. CDR3 protein: CASSLWTGPEQYF. DNA of the CDR3: TGTGCCAGCAGTCTATGGACAGGACCCGAGCAGTACTTC.

The V and J genes are TRBV5-6 and TRBJ2-7; 10 bases agree with TRBD1. This CDR3 is built from 14 residues. Per the germline V gene, CDR1 is SGHDT and CDR2 is YYEEEE. The V gene end was trimmed by 5 bases and the J gene end by 3 bases; junction bases not matched to a gene: 5. CDR3 nucleotides: TGTGCCAGCAGGTCGGGGACAGGGGACTACGAGCAGTACTTC. Translation gives CASRSGTGDYEQYF.

J is TRBJ1-5 and V is TRBV15; maybe TRBD1 (6 bases). This CDR3 is 14 amino acids long. Trimming pared 3 bases from V and 5 bases from J, leaving 11 bases between. The germline V gene encodes CDR1 LNHNV and CDR2 YYDKDF (reference sequence). CDR3 in amino acids: CATSRDSSYQPQHF. CDR3 bases: TGTGCCACCAGCAGGGACAGTAGTTATCAGCCCCAGCATTTT. The complete variable domain, with remaining parts taken from reference TRBV15 and TRBJ1-5, reads DAMVIQNPRYQVTQFGKPVTLSCSQTLNHNVMYWYQQKSSQAPKLLFHYYDKDFNNEADTPDNFQSRRPNTSFCFLDIRSPGLGDTAMYLCATSRDSSYQPQHFGDGTRLSIL.